What follows is one T cell receptor (beta chain) and its context. The antigen is undetermined. Only in-frame clones appear in the TCRdb table, and some are missing; sequencing was by immunoSEQ multiplex PCR. The sample holds roughly 170,000 clones; 85% to 95% are singletons and the top ten take roughly 1.7%. The sample comes from a study of T cell responses to AZD1222 COVID-19 vaccine. Study-wide findings and caveats: Mostly white British, mostly female donors; authors suggested clonal diversity may be underestimated.

With 3 bases removed from V and 2 bases from J, the gap between germline ends came to 11 bases. CDR3 length equals 14 residues. CDR1 is SGDLS and CDR2 is YYNGEE in the germline V gene. The material sequenced was peripheral blood, taken 28 days after the second AZD1222 dose. The V gene is TRBV9, the J gene TRBJ2-5; the D gene is possibly TRBD2 (5 bases). This TCR was recovered from an adult who received the AZD1222 COVID-19 vaccine. This chain's CDR3 is CASSAYSGQETQYF. The CDR3, as DNA: TGTGCCAGCAGCGCCTACTCGGGACAAGAGACCCAGTACTTC. The full variable domain, completed using reference TRBV9 and TRBJ2-5, is DSGVTQTPKHLITATGQRVTLRCSPRSGDLSVYWYQQSLDQGLQFLIQYYNGEERAKGNILERFSAQQFPDLHSELNLSSLELGDSALYFCASSAYSGQETQYFGPGTRLLVL.